The 29 T cell receptor beta chains presented below share a single source sample, sequenced in a study of immune heterogeneity within non-small cell lung tumors. Bulk tumor genomic DNA, approximately 570 ng per sample, was the template. Every primary tumor yielded several biopsies, spaced far apart, that were taken during surgery. Their non-small cell lung cancer was newly diagnosed and untreated, and the patients underwent curative surgery. In a multiplex PCR, 32 V and 13 J primers amplified TCR beta CDR3. TCRdb reprocessed the multiplex PCR reads via MiXCR and lists one record per CDR3 protein. This sample has 14,000 to 15,000 distinct CDR3 sequences, with around 27% found just once. The source material was lung tumor tissue. Source of these receptors: a man aged 40-49 years with non-small cell lung cancer.

The V and J genes are TRBV3-1 and TRBJ1-3, with a tentative D call TRBD1 (6 bases). V lost 3 bases and J lost 1, with 7 bases in between. Germline values: CDR1 LGHDT, CDR2 YNNKEL (reference sequence). CDR3 size: 14 residues. The CDR3 sequence is CASSHRGSGNTIYF. Here the CDR3 DNA reads TGTGCCAGCAGCCACAGGGGTTCTGGAAACACCATATATTTT.

In its sample, this clonotype is medium-sized. The rearrangement joins TRBV27 to TRBJ2-1, with a weak D call TRBD1 (5 bases). Germline V gene data show CDR1 as MNHEY and CDR2 as SMNVEV (reference sequence). This CDR3 is built from 13 residues. V was cut by 5 bases and J by 4 bases, with 9 bases left in between. The CDR3 region is CASSPTGYNEQFF. CDR3 coding DNA: TGTGCCAGCAGTCCCACAGGTTACAATGAGCAGTTCTTC.

This clonotype ranks as medium-sized. The chain uses TRBV6-1 and TRBJ2-1, with D tentatively TRBD1 (7 bases). The CDR3 sequence is 14 residues long. Germline assignment: CDR1 MNHNS and CDR2 SASEGT. V was trimmed by 6 bases and J by 5 bases, leaving 14 bases between them. CDR3 loop: CASRGGGMNNEQFF. Written as DNA, the CDR3 is TGTGCCAGCAGAGGGGGCGGGATGAACAATGAGCAGTTCTTC.

The sample holds a few counts of this clonotype. The chain has TRBV9 and TRBJ2-3; no clear D gene. CDR3 size: 14 residues. V dropped 2 bases and J dropped 0 bases, with 7 bases sitting between them. CDR1 is SGDLS and CDR2 is YYNGEE in the germline V gene. The CDR3 nucleotides are TGTGCCAGCAGCGTCTCCTCGAGCACAGATACGCAGTATTTT. This encodes CASSVSSSTDTQYF.

The chain employs TRBV5-1 and TRBJ1-3, with no clear D. The CDR3 length is 14 residues. V lost 6 bases and J 0 bases, leaving 10 bases between the germline ends. Per the germline V gene, CDR1 is SGHRS and CDR2 is YFSETQ. The CDR3 nucleotides are TGCGCCAGCACACTGCCCGTCTCTGGAAACACCATATATTTT. Translation: CASTLPVSGNTIYF.

Sample share makes this clonotype medium-sized (0.01 to 0.1%). This chain connects TRBV20-1 to TRBJ1-1; maybe TRBD1 (5 bases). Between the trimmed V and J ends, which lost 8 bases and 1 base, there was a span of 17 bases. The CDR3 runs to 14 residues. Per germline, CDR1 DFQATT and CDR2 SNEGSKA (reference sequence). CDR3 residues: CSTLFGGKNTEAFF. In DNA form, the CDR3 reads TGCAGTACCCTGTTTGGGGGGAAGAACACTGAAGCTTTCTTT.

This clonotype was seen a single time. This sequence may be a read error, since a much larger clone differs from it by one base. The CDR3 spells CASRCMGTGELFF. In DNA, the CDR3 is TGTGCCAGCAGATGTATGGGAACCGGGGAGCTGTTTTTT. The rearrangement uses TRBV6-1 and TRBJ2-2; D remains unclear. This CDR3 comprises 13 residues. Germline assignment: CDR1 MNHNS and CDR2 SASEGT. V lost 6 bases, J lost 5 bases, and 10 bases lay in between.

Note on this clonotype: This may be a read error, as it is one base from a much larger clone. J is TRBJ2-7 and V is TRBV4-2; D unresolved. Germline-derived CDR1 and CDR2 are LGHNA and YNFKEQ. There are 15 residues in the CDR3. This CDR3 reads CASCQDPDGSYEQYF. CDR3 bases: TGTGCCAGCTGCCAAGACCCAGACGGATCCTACGAGCAGTACTTC.

This clonotype has a count of ten or more. The chain carries TRBV5-1 and TRBJ2-3; TRBD1 is a possible D gene (6 bases). Trimming pared 0 bases from V and 6 bases from J, leaving 8 bases between. CDR1 is SGHRS and CDR2 is YFSETQ in the germline V gene. The CDR3 is 13 amino acids. Here the CDR3 reads CASSLGTGDTQYF. As DNA, the CDR3 is TGCGCCAGCAGCTTGGGTACAGGGGATACGCAGTATTTT.

The chain couples TRBV10-2 to TRBJ2-5, with D unclear. This CDR3 region has 13 residues. Germline assignment: CDR1 WSHSY and CDR2 SAAADI. Trimming removed 2 bases at V and 7 bases at J, with 11 bases between. In DNA, the CDR3 is TGCGCCAGCAGTGAGAACCCAATCGGGACCCAGTACTTC. Its translation is CASSENPIGTQYF.

This chain links TRBV27 with TRBJ2-7; TRBD2 aligns across 9 bases. There are 14 residues in the CDR3. Per germline, CDR1 MNHEY and CDR2 SMNVEV (reference sequence). After removal of 0 bases from V and 3 bases from J, the junction contained 0 bases not matched to a gene. The CDR3 nucleotides read TGTGCCAGCAGTTTATCTAGCGGGGGCTACGAGCAGTACTTC. It is translated as CASSLSSGGYEQYF.

A remark on this clonotype: It may be a read error: a sequence one base away is much more abundant. J is TRBJ1-5 and V is TRBV6-1; 10 bases are a match to TRBD1. The length of the CDR3 is 13 residues. V shed 6 bases and J 9 bases; nucleotides not matched to a gene: 5. Looked up from germline, CDR1 is MNHNS and CDR2 is SASEGT. The CDR3 bases are TGTGCCAGCAGAGGACAGGGGGTACGGCCCCAGCATTTT. Amino acids: CASRGQGVRPQHF.

This clonotype is medium-sized (0.01 to 0.1%) in the sample. The chain recombines TRBV11-3 with TRBJ2-1, with 11 bases identical to TRBD2. The V and J ends lost 1 base and 9 bases, in that order; junction bases with no gene match: 11. The CDR3 covers 17 residues. Per germline, CDR1 SGHNT and CDR2 YENEEA. CDR3 coding DNA: TGTGCCAGCAGCTTAGGGTTAGCGGGAGGGCCGGGGAGTGAGCAGTTCTTC. Translating gives CASSLGLAGGPGSEQFF.

Regarding this clonotype: This may stem from a read error, because a much larger clone lies one nucleotide away. Here the CDR3 omits its conserved ending phenylalanine or tryptophan, so a read error is the likely source. V gene TRBV14 combines with J gene TRBJ1-2, with TRBD1 matching over 9 bases. V lost 4 bases and J lost 7; bases outside the gene matches: 7. Germline assignment: CDR1 SGHDN and CDR2 FVKESK. This CDR3 is built from 14 residues. CDR3 loop: CASSPRDRASGYTL. DNA of the CDR3: TGTGCCAGCAGCCCGAGGGACAGGGCTTCTGGCTACACCCTC.

Comment on this clonotype: Being one base from a much bigger clone, this may be a read error. Since no conserved phenylalanine or tryptophan closes the CDR3, a read error is the likely cause. The chain carries TRBV12-3 or TRBV12-4 and TRBJ2-2; possible D gene TRBD2, 5 bases. V gave up 6 bases and J gave up 3 bases, with 17 bases separating them. CDR3 length: 16 residues. The DNA of the CDR3 is TGTGCCAGCAGCCCTCAAGGAGCGGCGGACACCGGGGAGCTGTTTTCT. This gives the protein CASSPQGAADTGELFS.

This clonotype is labeled as medium-sized (0.01 to 0.1%). The chain has TRBV29-1 and TRBJ2-7; TRBD2 aligns across 13 bases. CDR1 is SQVTM, CDR2 ANQGSEA, per germline. The CDR3 runs 16 residues. Trimming cost V 4 bases and J 4 bases; bases outside gene matches: 10. Written as DNA, the CDR3 is TGCAGCGTTGGTGGCACTAGCGGGAGGGCCGTATACGAGCAGTACTTC. Translation gives CSVGGTSGRAVYEQYF.

This chain uses TRBV27 with TRBJ1-2, with 8 bases aligning to TRBD1. V trimming: 5 bases; J trimming: 4 bases; junction bases outside the gene matches: 6. Germline V gives CDR1 MNHEY, CDR2 SMNVEV (reference sequence). CDR3 length: 14 residues. For the CDR3, the DNA is TGTGCCAGCAGTCCCGACAGGGGAGGCTATGGCTACACCTTC. Its protein is CASSPDRGGYGYTF.

This sequence joins TRBV4-2 and TRBJ2-5; TRBD1 might be the D (7 bases). V lost 2 bases and J 5 bases, leaving 12 bases between the germline ends. Per the germline V gene, CDR1 is LGHNA and CDR2 is YNFKEQ. The CDR3 loop spans 14 amino acids. This chain's CDR3 is CASSQPQGGETQYF. DNA of the CDR3: TGTGCCAGCAGCCAACCCCAGGGGGGCGAGACCCAGTACTTC.

Turning to this clonotype: This clone may be a read error of a much larger clone one base away. The genes are TRBV6-1 and TRBJ2-7; 13 positions match TRBD2. Germline CDR1 is MNHNS and CDR2 is SASEGT. This CDR3 has 17 residues. In DNA form, the CDR3 reads TGTGCCGGCAGTCAACTCCGACTAGCGGGAGGAGTACACGAGCAGTACTTC. Translating gives CAGSQLRLAGGVHEQYF.

This clonotype came up many times. The chain combines TRBV2 with TRBJ1-5, with D possibly being TRBD1 (5 bases). Trimming removed 9 bases at V and 4 bases at J, with 13 bases between. The CDR3 is made up of 13 amino acids. Looked up from germline, CDR1 is SNHLY and CDR2 is FYNNEI. Here the CDR3 DNA reads TGTGCCAGTTGGCCGGGGGGGAATCAGCCCCAGCATTTT. Protein sequence: CASWPGGNQPQHF.

The chain employs TRBV5-1 and TRBJ2-1; weak D call: TRBD1 (5 bases). Germline values: CDR1 SGHRS, CDR2 YFSETQ. V lost 0 bases and J 2 bases, leaving 9 bases between the germline ends. The length of the CDR3 is 15 residues. This CDR3 reads CASSLAWTPYNEQFF. The CDR3 nucleotides are TGCGCCAGCAGCTTGGCCTGGACACCCTACAATGAGCAGTTCTTC.

About this clonotype itself: At one end the junction does not follow the germline gene, possibly because of a read error. The chain carries TRBV2 and TRBJ2-7, with 9 bases lining up with TRBD1. Germline assignment: CDR1 SNHLY and CDR2 FYNNEI. This CDR3 has 14 residues. CDR3 in amino acids: CPSRRSGQGIKGYF. CDR3 DNA sequence: TGTCCCAGCAGACGGTCGGGACAGGGAATCAAGGGGTACTTC.

In this sample, this clonotype is medium-sized. The chain carries TRBV3-2 and TRBJ2-2; TRBD2 is taken as the D call from the table, unchecked against the DNA. TRBV3-2 is deemed a pseudogene. The CDR3 spans 16 residues. Here the CDR3 reads CASSHRLAGVAGELFF. CDR3 DNA sequence: TGTGCCAGCAGCCACCGACTAGCGGGAGTTGCCGGGGAGCTGTTTTTT.

To note about this clonotype: This likely comes from a read error, as the CDR3 has no conserved phenylalanine or tryptophan at its end. The chain recombines TRBV19 with TRBJ1-4; unclear D gene. The CDR3 is 15 residues long. Trimming removed 3 bases at V and 9 bases at J, with 17 bases between. Germline V gene sequence: CDR1 LNHDA, CDR2 SQIVND (reference sequence). The CDR3 here is CASSIPPPGGQKLFV. CDR3 nucleotide sequence: TGTGCCAGTAGTATCCCCCCCCCCGGCGGACAAAAACTGTTTGTT.

The chain couples TRBV10-3 to TRBJ2-3; TRBD1 agrees at 7 bases. CDR3 size: 14 residues. Germline CDR1 is ENHRY and CDR2 is SYGVKD. V gave up 9 bases and J gave up 10 bases; unmatched junction bases: 16. The CDR3: CAIRPLDTGASQYF. The CDR3 DNA follows: TGTGCCATTAGGCCCCTGGATACAGGGGCGTCGCAGTATTTT.

There are many counts of this clonotype. The chain joins TRBV12-3 or TRBV12-4 to TRBJ2-3; 11 bases are a match to TRBD2. The CDR3 runs 15 residues. Unmatched junction bases numbered 6, after V lost 6 bases and J lost 4 bases. Written as DNA, the CDR3 is TGTGCCAGCAGCCCAACTAGCGGGAGCGCAGATACGCAGTATTTT. Its protein product is CASSPTSGSADTQYF.

On this clonotype: The junction and the germline gene differ at one end; a read error may be behind it. The rearrangement links TRBV19 to TRBJ2-7; 10 bases align to TRBD1. This CDR3 region has 13 residues. Germline lookup yields CDR1 LNHDA and CDR2 SQIVND (reference sequence). In nucleotides, the CDR3 is TGTGCAAGTAGTCCGACAGGGGGCCACGAGAAGTACTTC. Encoded protein: CASSPTGGHEKYF.

There are a few counts of this clonotype. This sequence joins TRBV6-9 and TRBJ2-3; weak D call: TRBD2 (5 bases). Between the trimmed V and J ends, which lost 3 bases and 6 bases, there was a span of 13 bases. Germline CDR1 is MNHGY and CDR2 is SVAAGI. CDR3 length: 14 residues. CDR3 in DNA: TGTGCCAGCAGTTACGGGGTATCCAGTGATACGCAGTATTTT. Amino acid sequence: CASSYGVSSDTQYF.

On this clonotype itself: A read error may be the cause here, since a much bigger clone is one base away. The DNA of the CDR3 is TGTGCCAGCGCTTCTAGCGGGAGTCACAATGAGCATTTCTTC. It yields the protein CASASSGSHNEHFF. The chain carries TRBV6-4 and TRBJ2-1, with 10 nucleotides matching TRBD2. This CDR3 region has 14 residues. The V gene's germline CDR1 is MRHNA and CDR2 SNTAGT.